The 17 T cell receptor beta chains given below trace back to one sample, sequenced in a study of CD8 T cells in ankylosing spondylitis. MiXCR was run by TCRdb on the 5' RACE reads, yielding one entry per CDR3 protein. The table has under 400,000 distinct CDR3 sequences, more than 9% seen once. Material: blood, either unsorted or a sorted T cell fraction (not recorded which). Receptor source: a female donor with ankylosing spondylitis or in good health (not recorded which).

The chain couples TRBV20-1 to TRBJ1-5, with D possibly TRBD1 on 5 matching bases. The CDR3 is 13 amino acids. Per germline, CDR1 DFQATT and CDR2 SNEGSKA (reference sequence). The V gene lost 3 bases and the J gene lost 4 bases, with 10 bases spanning the gap. DNA for the CDR3: TGCAGTGCTAGGCGCGGGGGGAATCAGCCCCAGCATTTT. This gives the protein CSARRGGNQPQHF.

V usage is TRBV6-2 or TRBV6-3 and J usage is TRBJ2-7, with D possibly matching TRBD2 (5 bases). The V gene lost 5 bases and the J gene lost 3 bases, with 17 bases spanning the gap. The CDR3 loop spans 15 amino acids. The germline CDR1 and CDR2 sequences are MNHEY and SVGEGT. Written as DNA, the CDR3 is TGTGCCAGCAGTCCCGATGGCGGGTACTTCTACGAGCAGTACTTC. This codes for CASSPDGGYFYEQYF.

This clonotype was counted at least ten times. This rearrangement joins TRBV20-1 to TRBJ2-7; D could derive from TRBD1 or TRBD2 (5 bases each). The V end lost 1 base, the J end lost 6 bases, and 13 bases lay between the germline ends. This CDR3 is 13 amino acids long. Germline CDR1 DFQATT, CDR2 SNEGSKA (reference sequence). CDR3 nucleotide sequence: TGCAGTGCTAGAGTCGCAGGGACCTCCGAGCAGTACTTC. Translation: CSARVAGTSEQYF.

This clonotype was seen many times. The chain recombines TRBV7-2 with TRBJ2-7; D remains ambiguous. Germline V gene sequence: CDR1 SGHTA, CDR2 FQGNSA. V was clipped by 1 base and J by 9 bases, with 7 bases between them. CDR3 length equals 11 residues. CDR3 bases: TGTGCCAGCAGCTTAGAGGTCAGGCAGTACTTC. As protein: CASSLEVRQYF.

The chain recombines TRBV7-9 with TRBJ2-3, with TRBD2 as a possible D gene (6 bases). Trimming removed 8 bases at V and 2 bases at J, with 11 bases between. Germline V gene lookup returns CDR1 SEHNR and CDR2 FQNEAQ (reference sequence). The CDR3 loop spans 13 amino acids. The CDR3 region is CASGAGPTDTQYF. For the CDR3, the DNA is TGTGCCAGCGGTGCGGGACCCACAGATACGCAGTATTTT.

This chain uses TRBV20-1 with TRBJ2-5; perhaps TRBD2 as D (6 bases). This CDR3 has 13 residues. The V and J ends lost 3 bases and 5 bases respectively, with 13 bases between them. Germline values: CDR1 DFQATT, CDR2 SNEGSKA (reference sequence). CDR3: CSASWVGGETQYF. CDR3 nucleotide sequence: TGCAGTGCTAGTTGGGTAGGAGGGGAGACCCAGTACTTC.

J is TRBJ2-2 and V is TRBV6-5; 7 bases are a match to TRBD1. The V segment lost 2 bases and the J segment 2 bases; nucleotides outside the gene matches: 8. Germline CDR1 and CDR2: MNHEY and SVGAGI. The CDR3 spans 17 residues. CDR3 nucleotides: TGTGCCAGCAGTTACACACCGGGACAGCGAAACACCGGGGAGCTGTTTTTT. Its translation: CASSYTPGQRNTGELFF.

The rearrangement links TRBV7-9 to TRBJ1-1, with unresolved D. The CDR3 covers 13 residues. Trimming took 5 bases from V and 9 from J, leaving 16 bases between them. The germline CDR1 and CDR2 sequences are SEHNR and FQNEAQ (reference sequence). Here the CDR3 DNA reads TGTGCCAGCAGCCCCGCTGGTCGCACCAAAGCTTTCTTT. Its protein is CASSPAGRTKAFF.

This clonotype was seen many times. The chain is built from TRBV5-1 and TRBJ2-3, with 7 bases fitting TRBD2. The CDR3 runs 14 residues. Per germline, CDR1 SGHRS and CDR2 YFSETQ. The trim removed 0 bases at V and 6 bases at J, leaving 4 bases unmatched. Here the CDR3 DNA reads TGCGCCAGCAGCTTGGCAGGACTAGATGATACGCAGTATTTT. Translation gives CASSLAGLDDTQYF.

In its sample, this clonotype was seen many times. This rearrangement joins TRBV5-1 to TRBJ2-1, with 12 bases aligning to TRBD2. Germline values: CDR1 SGHRS, CDR2 YFSETQ. The V and J ends lost 1 base and 2 bases, in that order; junction bases with no gene match: 4. This CDR3 has 17 residues. The CDR3 is CASSLFASGRAYNEQFF. In DNA form, the CDR3 reads TGCGCCAGCAGCTTGTTCGCTAGCGGGAGGGCCTACAATGAGCAGTTCTTC.

This clonotype has a count of ten or more. The chain is built from TRBV5-1 and TRBJ2-1, with 9 nucleotides matching TRBD1. Germline V CDR1 and CDR2: SGHRS, YFSETQ. The CDR3 consists of 16 residues. With 0 bases clipped from V and 7 bases from J, the junction kept 8 bases outside the gene matches. The CDR3 is CASSLDGTGFWNEQFF. The CDR3 DNA sequence: TGCGCCAGCAGCTTGGATGGGACAGGGTTTTGGAATGAGCAGTTCTTC.

In this sample, this clonotype turned up many times. The chain has TRBV29-1 and TRBJ1-5; D gene uncertain. CDR1 and CDR2 from the germline V gene are SQVTM and ANQGSEA. The CDR3 contains 13 residues. V gave up 5 bases and J gave up 3 bases, with 11 bases separating them. Written as DNA, the CDR3 is TGCAGCGTTCGGACTAACCCCAATCAGCCCCAGCATTTT. Protein product: CSVRTNPNQPQHF.

This clonotype was detected many times. The CDR3 loop is CSARHSTDTYEQYF. For the CDR3, the DNA is TGCAGTGCTAGGCACTCGACAGATACCTACGAGCAGTACTTC. The chain links TRBV20-1 to TRBJ2-7, with D possibly being TRBD1 (5 bases). V lost 3 bases to trimming and J lost 2 bases, with 14 bases between them. Germline V lookup: CDR1 DFQATT, CDR2 SNEGSKA (reference sequence). The CDR3 totals 14 residues.

J is TRBJ2-5 and V is TRBV24-1; D may be TRBD1 (6 bases). With 6 bases removed from V and 10 bases from J, the gap between germline ends came to 14 bases. The CDR3 has 12 residues. Germline V gene sequence: CDR1 KGHDR, CDR2 SFDVKD. The DNA for the CDR3 is TGTGCCACCAGTACCCAAGACAGGCGCCAGTACTTC. This gives the protein CATSTQDRRQYF.

This clonotype was recorded many times. The gene calls are TRBV24-1 and TRBJ2-2; a weak D match, TRBD1 (5 bases). The CDR3 runs 16 residues. Germline assignment: CDR1 KGHDR and CDR2 SFDVKD. The ends were cut back, 4 bases at V and 2 bases at J, with 13 bases in the middle. CDR3 DNA: TGTGCCACCAGTGAATCCGACAGAGGAAACACCGGGGAGCTGTTTTTT. Protein: CATSESDRGNTGELFF.

This clonotype showed up many times. The rearrangement joins TRBV20-1 to TRBJ1-5; 10 bases fit TRBD1. This CDR3 is 14 amino acids long. Germline CDR1 is DFQATT and CDR2 is SNEGSKA (reference sequence). Trimming at V came to 1 base and at J to 7 bases, leaving 4 bases not matched to a gene. The CDR3 loop reads CSARVGTGEQPQHF. The CDR3 DNA reads as TGCAGTGCTAGAGTAGGGACAGGGGAACAGCCCCAGCATTTT.

This clonotype has at least ten counts. The chain recombines TRBV5-5 with TRBJ1-5; a weak D match, TRBD1 (6 bases). Per germline, CDR1 SGHKS and CDR2 YYEKEE (reference sequence). Trimming shortened V by 3 bases and J by 1 base, and 11 bases separated the two germline ends. This CDR3 region has 15 residues. DNA for the CDR3: TGTGCCAGCAGCTCGGGACACTTGAGCAATCAGCCCCAGCATTTT. Amino acid sequence: CASSSGHLSNQPQHF.